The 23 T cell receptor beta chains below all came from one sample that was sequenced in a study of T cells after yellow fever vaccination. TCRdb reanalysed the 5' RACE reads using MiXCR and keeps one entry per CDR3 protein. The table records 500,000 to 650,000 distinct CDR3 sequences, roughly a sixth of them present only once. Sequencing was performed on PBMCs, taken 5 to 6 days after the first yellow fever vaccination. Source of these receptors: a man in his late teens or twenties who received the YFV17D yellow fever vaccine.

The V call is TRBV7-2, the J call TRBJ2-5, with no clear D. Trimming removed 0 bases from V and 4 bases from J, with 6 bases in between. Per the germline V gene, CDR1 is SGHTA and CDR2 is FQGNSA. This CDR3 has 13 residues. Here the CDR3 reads CASSLATTETQYF. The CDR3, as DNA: TGTGCCAGCAGCTTAGCCACAACAGAGACCCAGTACTTC.

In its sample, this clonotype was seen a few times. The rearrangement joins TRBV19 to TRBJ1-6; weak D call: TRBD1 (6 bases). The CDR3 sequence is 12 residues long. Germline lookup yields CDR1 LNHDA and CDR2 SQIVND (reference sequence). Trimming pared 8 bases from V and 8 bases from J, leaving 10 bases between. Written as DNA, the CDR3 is TGTGCCAGTGGCAACAGGGATTCACCCCTCCACTTT. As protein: CASGNRDSPLHF.

The DNA of the CDR3 is TGTGCCAGCAGCCAGCGTAGGGGGGCACCCTCAGATACGCAGTATTTT. This gives the protein CASSQRRGAPSDTQYF. The chain employs TRBV7-8 and TRBJ2-3, with D possibly being TRBD1 or TRBD2 (6 bases each). With 5 bases removed from V and 4 bases from J, the gap between germline ends came to 19 bases. Germline V gene data show CDR1 as SGHVS and CDR2 as FQNEAQ. CDR3 length equals 16 residues.

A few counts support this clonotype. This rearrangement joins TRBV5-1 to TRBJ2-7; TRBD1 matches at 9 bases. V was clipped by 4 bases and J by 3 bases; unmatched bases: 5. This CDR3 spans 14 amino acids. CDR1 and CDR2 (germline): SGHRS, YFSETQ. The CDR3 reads CASSTGTGIYEQYF. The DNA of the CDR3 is TGCGCCAGCAGCACCGGGACAGGGATCTACGAGCAGTACTTC.

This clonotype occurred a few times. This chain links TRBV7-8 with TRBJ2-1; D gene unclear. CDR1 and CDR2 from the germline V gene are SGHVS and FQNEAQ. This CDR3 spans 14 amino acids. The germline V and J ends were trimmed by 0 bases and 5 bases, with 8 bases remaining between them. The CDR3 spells CASSLARHDNEQFF. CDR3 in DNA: TGTGCCAGCAGCTTAGCGAGGCATGACAATGAGCAGTTCTTC.

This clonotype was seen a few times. The CDR3 region has the DNA TGCGCCAGCAGCCAAGCCTCCGGGACAGGGCCAAATGAGCAGTTCTTC. Encoded protein: CASSQASGTGPNEQFF. This chain connects TRBV4-1 to TRBJ2-1, with 9 nucleotides matching TRBD1. CDR3 length: 16 amino acids. Germline loops: CDR1 MGHRA, CDR2 YSYEKL. Trimming took 1 base from V and 7 from J; bases not matched to a gene: 8.

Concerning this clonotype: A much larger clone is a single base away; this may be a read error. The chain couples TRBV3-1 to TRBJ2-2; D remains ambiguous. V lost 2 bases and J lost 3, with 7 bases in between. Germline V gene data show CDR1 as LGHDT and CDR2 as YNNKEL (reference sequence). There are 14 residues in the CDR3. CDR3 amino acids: CASSQLGYTGELFF. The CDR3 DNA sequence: TGTGCCAGCAGCCAATTGGGGTACACCGGGGAGCTGTTTTTT.

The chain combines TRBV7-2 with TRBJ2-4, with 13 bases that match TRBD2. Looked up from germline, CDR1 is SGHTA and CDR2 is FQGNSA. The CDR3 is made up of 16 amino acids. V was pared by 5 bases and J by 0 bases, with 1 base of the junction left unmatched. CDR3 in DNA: TGTGCCAGCAGCCGACTAGCGGGGGGAGCCAAAAACATTCAGTACTTC. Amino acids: CASSRLAGGAKNIQYF.

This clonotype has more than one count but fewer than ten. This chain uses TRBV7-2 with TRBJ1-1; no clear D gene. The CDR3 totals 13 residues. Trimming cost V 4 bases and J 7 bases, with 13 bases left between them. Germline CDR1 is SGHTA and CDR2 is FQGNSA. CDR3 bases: TGTGCCAGCAGCTCTACGCCGGGCCTTGAAGCTTTCTTT. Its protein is CASSSTPGLEAFF.

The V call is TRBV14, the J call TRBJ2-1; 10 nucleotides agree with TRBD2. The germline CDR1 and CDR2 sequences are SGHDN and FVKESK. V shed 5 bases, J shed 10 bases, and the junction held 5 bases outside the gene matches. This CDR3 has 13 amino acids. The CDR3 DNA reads TGTGCCAGCAGCTGGAGCGGGGGGGGAGAGCAGTTCTTC. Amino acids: CASSWSGGGEQFF.

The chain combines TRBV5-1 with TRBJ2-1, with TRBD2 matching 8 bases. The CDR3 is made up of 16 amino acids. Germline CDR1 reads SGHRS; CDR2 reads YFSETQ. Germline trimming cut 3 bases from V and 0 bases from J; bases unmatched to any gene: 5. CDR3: CASSSGGGTSYNEQFF. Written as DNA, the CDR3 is TGCGCCAGCAGCTCGGGCGGGGGGACCTCCTACAATGAGCAGTTCTTC.

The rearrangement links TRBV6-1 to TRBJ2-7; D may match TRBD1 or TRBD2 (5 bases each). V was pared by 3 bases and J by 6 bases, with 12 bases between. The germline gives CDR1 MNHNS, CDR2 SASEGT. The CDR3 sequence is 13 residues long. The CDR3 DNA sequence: TGTGCCAGCAGTGAGGGACGTCGGCGCGAGCAGTACGTC. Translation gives CASSEGRRREQYV.

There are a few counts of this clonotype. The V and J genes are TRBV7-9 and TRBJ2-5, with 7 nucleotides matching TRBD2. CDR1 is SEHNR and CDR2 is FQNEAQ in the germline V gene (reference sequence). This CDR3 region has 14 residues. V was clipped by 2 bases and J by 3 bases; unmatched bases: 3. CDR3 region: CASSLSGTEETQYF. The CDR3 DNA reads TGTGCCAGCAGCTTAAGCGGGACTGAAGAGACCCAGTACTTC.

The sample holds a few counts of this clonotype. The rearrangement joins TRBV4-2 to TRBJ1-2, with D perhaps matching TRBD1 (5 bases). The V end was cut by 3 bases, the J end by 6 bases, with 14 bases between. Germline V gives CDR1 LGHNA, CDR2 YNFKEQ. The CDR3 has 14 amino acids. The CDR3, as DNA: TGTGCCAGCAGCCAGAAGGGGTTAATAGATGGCTACACCTTC. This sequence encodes CASSQKGLIDGYTF.

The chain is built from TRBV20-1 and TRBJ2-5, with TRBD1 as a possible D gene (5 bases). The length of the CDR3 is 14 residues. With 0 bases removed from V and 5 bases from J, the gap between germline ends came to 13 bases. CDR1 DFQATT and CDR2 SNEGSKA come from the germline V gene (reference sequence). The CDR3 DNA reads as TGCAGTGCTAGAGATACCCCAGGGCGGGAGACCCAGTACTTC. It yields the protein CSARDTPGRETQYF.

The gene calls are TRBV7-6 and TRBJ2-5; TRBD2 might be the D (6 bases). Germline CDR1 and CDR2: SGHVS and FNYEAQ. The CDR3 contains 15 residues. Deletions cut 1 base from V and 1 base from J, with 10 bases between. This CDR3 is CASSLVAGLQETQYF. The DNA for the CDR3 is TGTGCCAGCAGCTTAGTCGCGGGGCTCCAAGAGACCCAGTACTTC.

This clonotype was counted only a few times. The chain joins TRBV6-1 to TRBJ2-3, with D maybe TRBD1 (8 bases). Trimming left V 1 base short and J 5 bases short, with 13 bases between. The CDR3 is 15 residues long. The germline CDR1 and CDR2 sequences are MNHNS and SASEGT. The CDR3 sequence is CASSEEQGGKDTQYF. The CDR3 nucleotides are TGTGCCAGCAGTGAAGAACAGGGGGGGAAAGATACGCAGTATTTT.

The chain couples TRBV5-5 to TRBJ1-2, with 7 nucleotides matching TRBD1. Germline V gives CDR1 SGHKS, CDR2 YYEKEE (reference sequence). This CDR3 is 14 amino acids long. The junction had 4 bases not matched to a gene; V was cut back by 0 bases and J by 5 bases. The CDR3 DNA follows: TGTGCCAGCAGCTTGGGGGCGGGACAGTATGGCTACACCTTC. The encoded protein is CASSLGAGQYGYTF.

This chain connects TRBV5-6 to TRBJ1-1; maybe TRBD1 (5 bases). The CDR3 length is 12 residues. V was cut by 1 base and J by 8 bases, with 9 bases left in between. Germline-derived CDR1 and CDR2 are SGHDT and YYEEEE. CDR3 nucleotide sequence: TGTGCCAGCAGCTTGAGACAGCAAGAAGCTTTCTTT. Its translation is CASSLRQQEAFF. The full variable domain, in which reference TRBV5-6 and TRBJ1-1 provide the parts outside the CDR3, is DAGVTQSPTHLIKTRGQQVTLRCSPKSGHDTVSWYQQALGQGPQFIFQYYEEEERQRGNFPDRFSGHQFPNYSSELNVNALLLGDSALYLCASSLRQQEAFFGQGTRLTVV.

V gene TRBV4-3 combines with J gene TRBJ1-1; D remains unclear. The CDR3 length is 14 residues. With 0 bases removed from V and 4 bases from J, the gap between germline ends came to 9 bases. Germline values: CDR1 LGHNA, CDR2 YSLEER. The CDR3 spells CASSQDRSSTEAFF. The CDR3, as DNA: TGCGCCAGCAGCCAAGATCGCAGTAGCACTGAAGCTTTCTTT.

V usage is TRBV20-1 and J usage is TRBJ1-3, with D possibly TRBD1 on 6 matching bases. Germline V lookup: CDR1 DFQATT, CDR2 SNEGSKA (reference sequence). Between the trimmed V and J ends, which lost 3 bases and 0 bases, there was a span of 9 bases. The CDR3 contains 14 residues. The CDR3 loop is CSASQGSSGNTIYF. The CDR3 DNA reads TGCAGTGCTAGCCAGGGGTCCTCTGGAAACACCATATATTTT.

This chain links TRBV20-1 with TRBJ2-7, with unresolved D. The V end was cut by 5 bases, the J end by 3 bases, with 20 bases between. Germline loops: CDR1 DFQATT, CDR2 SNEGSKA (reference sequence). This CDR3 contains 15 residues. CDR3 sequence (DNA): TGCAGTGCTCCACCGGTGTGGCCTGACCTCTACGAGCAGTACTTC. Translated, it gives CSAPPVWPDLYEQYF.

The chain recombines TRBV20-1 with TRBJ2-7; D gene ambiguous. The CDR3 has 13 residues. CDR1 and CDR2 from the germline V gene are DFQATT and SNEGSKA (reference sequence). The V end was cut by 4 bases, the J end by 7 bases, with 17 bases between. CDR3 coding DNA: TGCAGTGCTACCCAGACAAATATGGGGGAGCAGTACGTC. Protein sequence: CSATQTNMGEQYV.